This T cell receptor (beta chain) was recorded in a study of T cells expressing NK-cell markers. Whole-study context: Seven of the eight sequenced donors were classified as HCMV-seropositive, and one was classified as seronegative.

TCRdb reprocessed the 5' RACE reads, keeping one entry per CDR3 protein, no DNA. Recorded here are 160,000 or so distinct CDR3 sequences; the top ten clones represent around a sixth. Germline CDR1 SGHRS, CDR2 YFSETQ. The CDR3 is 14 residues long. The J gene is TRBJ2-5, the V gene TRBV5-1; the TCRdb D gene call, TRBD1, has no DNA to confirm it. The sequence was collected from a woman between 18 and 70 years old in good health. Sequencing used blood T cells: a sorted CD56 or NKG2C T cell subset, CD4+ or CD8+ T cells, or bulk PBMC T cells (not recorded which). CDR3 in amino acids: CASSLAAPQETQYF.